The 14 T cell receptor beta chains given below trace back to one sample, sequenced in a study of CD8+ T cells in alopecia areata. RNA, once extracted, was reverse transcribed into cDNA for use as the sequencing template. Here immunoSEQ multiplex PCR was the method, and the copy in TCRdb shows in-frame clones only, minus some. This sample has about 74,000 clones, with around 30% found just once. Treatment defined: oral pan-JAK inhibitor, 5-10 mg twice daily. Sequencing used CD8+ T cells sorted from blood, obtained at week 4, from a patient treated with tofacitinib. The receptors derive from a human donor with alopecia areata.

The chain employs TRBV11-2 and TRBJ2-7, with D possibly matching TRBD1 (5 bases). V dropped 1 base and J dropped 0 bases, with 10 bases sitting between them. Germline V gene sequence: CDR1 SGHAT, CDR2 FQNNGV. This CDR3 region has 15 residues. The CDR3 region has the DNA TGTGCCAGCAGCTTAGTGGGGCTACTCTCCTACGAGCAGTACTTC. Its translation: CASSLVGLLSYEQYF.

This clone was counted once. CDR3 sequence: CASSSGTGLAVYNEQFF. DNA of the CDR3: TGTGCCAGCAGCTCTGGCACAGGACTAGCGGTCTACAATGAGCAGTTCTTC. The chain has TRBV7-9 and TRBJ2-1; TRBD2 agrees at 10 bases. The CDR3 spans 17 residues. The V gene end was trimmed by 4 bases and the J gene end by 3 bases; junction bases not matched to a gene: 9. CDR1 is SEHNR, CDR2 FQNEAQ, per germline (reference sequence).

This chain connects TRBV7-9 to TRBJ1-1; D not resolved. Looked up from germline, CDR1 is SEHNR and CDR2 is FQNEAQ (reference sequence). The CDR3 sequence is 13 residues long. V lost 1 base and J lost 2, with 5 bases in between. This CDR3 is CASSLVLNTEAFF. In nucleotides, the CDR3 is TGTGCCAGCAGCTTAGTTCTAAACACTGAAGCTTTCTTT.

This clone was counted a few times. The chain couples TRBV7-2 to TRBJ2-3, with TRBD1 matching over 7 bases. V lost 5 bases to trimming and J lost 4 bases; unmatched junction nucleotides: 6. This CDR3 has 14 amino acids. Germline V gene sequence: CDR1 SGHTA, CDR2 FQGNSA. CDR3 in amino acids: CASSPRQGADTQYF. In DNA form, the CDR3 reads TGTGCCAGCAGCCCCCGACAGGGTGCAGATACGCAGTATTTT. Filled out from reference TRBV7-2 and TRBJ2-3, the complete variable domain reads GAGVSQSPSNKVTEKGKDVELRCDPISGHTALYWYRQSLGQGLEFLIYFQGNSAPDKSGLPSDRFSAERTGGSVSTLTIQRTQQEDSAVYLCASSPRQGADTQYFGPGTRLTVL.

The rearrangement uses TRBV6-4 and TRBJ2-6; no definite D call. The germline V gene has CDR1 MRHNA and CDR2 SNTAGT. This CDR3 has 14 amino acids. Trimming shortened V by 1 base and J by 2 bases, and 3 bases separated the two germline ends. CDR3 amino acids: CASSDWAGANVLTF. DNA of the CDR3: TGTGCCAGCAGTGACTGGGCTGGGGCCAACGTCCTGACTTTC.

This clone has more than one count but fewer than ten. The chain couples TRBV29-1 to TRBJ2-2; D not resolved. Germline lookup yields CDR1 SQVTM and CDR2 ANQGSEA. V was pared by 4 bases and J by 2 bases, with 8 bases between. CDR3 size: 13 residues. CDR3 in DNA: TGCAGCGTTGTGGTAGGAAACACCGGGGAGCTGTTTTTT. Translated: CSVVVGNTGELFF.

V gene TRBV5-1 combines with J gene TRBJ2-1; tentative D call: TRBD2 (5 bases). Trimming cost V 0 bases and J 7 bases, with 11 bases left between them. CDR3 length equals 14 residues. Germline CDR1 SGHRS, CDR2 YFSETQ. In DNA form, the CDR3 reads TGCGCCAGCAGCTTGGAAGCGGAAGATAATGAGCAGTTCTTC. This encodes CASSLEAEDNEQFF.

This clone was observed many times. The rearrangement uses TRBV11-3 and TRBJ2-7; D uncertain. The CDR3 sequence is 13 residues long. CDR1 and CDR2 from the germline V gene are SGHNT and YENEEA. The V gene lost 1 base and the J gene lost 3 bases, with 7 bases spanning the gap. The CDR3 sequence: CASSLATIYEQYF. The CDR3, as DNA: TGTGCCAGCAGCTTAGCAACAATCTACGAGCAGTACTTC.

The sample holds a few counts of this clone. This chain uses TRBV29-1 with TRBJ2-7; D may be TRBD1 (5 bases). The germline V and J ends were trimmed by 7 bases and 6 bases, with 13 bases remaining between them. The CDR3 is 11 amino acids. Germline V CDR1 and CDR2: SQVTM, ANQGSEA. CDR3 bases: TGCAGCGCCAGGGTTGGTGGCGAGCAGTACTTC. It translates to CSARVGGEQYF.

This clone has a handful of counts. The chain joins TRBV15 to TRBJ2-5; D unclear. The CDR3 is 14 amino acids. The germline V and J ends were trimmed by 1 base and 4 bases, with 10 bases remaining between them. The V gene's germline CDR1 is LNHNV and CDR2 YYDKDF (reference sequence). DNA for the CDR3: TGTGCCACCAGCAGAGTCACACAAGGAGAGACCCAGTACTTC. Its protein product is CATSRVTQGETQYF. The full variable domain, completed using reference TRBV15 and TRBJ2-5, is DAMVIQNPRYQVTQFGKPVTLSCSQTLNHNVMYWYQQKSSQAPKLLFHYYDKDFNNEADTPDNFQSRRPNTSFCFLDIRSPGLGDTAMYLCATSRVTQGETQYFGPGTRLLVL.

The CDR3 DNA sequence: TGTGCCACCAGCCCCGTTTCGCTAGCGGGATATGAGACCCAGTACTTC. This translates into CATSPVSLAGYETQYF. The V gene is TRBV25-1, the J gene TRBJ2-5; 9 nucleotides agree with TRBD2. The trim removed 10 bases at V and 5 bases at J, leaving 17 bases unmatched. Germline V gene lookup returns CDR1 MGHDK and CDR2 SYGVNS. CDR3 length equals 16 residues.

This clone appeared a few times. The rearrangement links TRBV6-5 to TRBJ2-3; TRBD2 matches 12 bases. CDR1 is MNHEY, CDR2 SVGAGI, per germline. The CDR3 is 16 amino acids. V was clipped by 4 bases and J by 4 bases; unmatched bases: 6. CDR3 nucleotides: TGTGCCAGCAGTTGGGAGACTAGCGGGAGACCAGATACGCAGTATTTT. It encodes CASSWETSGRPDTQYF.

This clone is large within its sample. The chain has TRBV6-6 and TRBJ2-5; possible D gene TRBD1, 5 bases. V lost 5 bases, J lost 1 base, and 11 bases lay in between. Germline values: CDR1 MNHNY, CDR2 SVGAGI (reference sequence). This CDR3 comprises 14 residues. The CDR3 here is CASSPQVTQETQYF. CDR3 bases: TGTGCCAGCAGTCCACAGGTCACCCAAGAGACCCAGTACTTC.

This clone was picked up a small number of times. One end of the junction is discordant with germline, which a read error may explain. This chain uses TRBV7-3 with TRBJ2-7; D is unclear. CDR3 length equals 15 residues. The germline V gene has CDR1 SGHTA and CDR2 FQGTGA. This CDR3 is CASSQETVNSYEQYF. The CDR3 bases are TGCGCCAGCAGCCAAGAAACAGTCAACTCCTACGAGCAGTACTTC.